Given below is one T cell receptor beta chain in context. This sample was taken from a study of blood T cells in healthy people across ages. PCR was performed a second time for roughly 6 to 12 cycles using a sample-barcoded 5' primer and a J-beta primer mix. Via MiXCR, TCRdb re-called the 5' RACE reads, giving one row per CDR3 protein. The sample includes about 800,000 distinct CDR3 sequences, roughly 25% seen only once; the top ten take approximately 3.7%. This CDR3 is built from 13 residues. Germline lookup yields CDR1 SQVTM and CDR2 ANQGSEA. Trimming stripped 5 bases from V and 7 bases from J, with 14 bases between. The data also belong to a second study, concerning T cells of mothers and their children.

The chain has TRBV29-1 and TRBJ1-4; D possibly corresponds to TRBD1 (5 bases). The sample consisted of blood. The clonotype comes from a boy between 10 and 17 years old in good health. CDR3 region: CSVQRQRSEKLFF. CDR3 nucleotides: TGCAGCGTTCAAAGACAGCGGAGTGAAAAACTGTTTTTT.